Here is one TCR beta chain with its context. Its target is not known. Being one base from a much bigger clone, this may be a read error. This record comes from a study of T cells in Graves' hyperthyroidism and ophthalmopathy. This CDR3 spans 15 amino acids. The ends lost 8 bases at V and 2 bases at J; junction bases unmatched: 12. The V gene's germline CDR1 is LNHDA and CDR2 SQIVND (reference sequence). From RNA transcripts, TCR beta CDR3 regions were amplified. During a first-round RT-PCR of the TCR CDR3, the HTBI primer set was used. TCRdb recomputed calls from the multiplex PCR reads with MiXCR, one row per CDR3 protein. This table holds some 570,000 distinct CDR3 sequences, 14% found once. Findings and caveats of the study: Model output signaled ophthalmopathy a median approximately 6 months ahead of onset.

This sequence originates from a young woman with Graves' ophthalmopathy. The source material was blood. The chain employs TRBV19 and TRBJ2-7; 7 bases agree with TRBD1. The CDR3 DNA follows: TGTGCCAGTGGTCCCGCCGGGACAGTGACCTACGAGCAGTACTTC. Its protein is CASGPAGTVTYEQYF.